This is a list of T cell receptor beta chains from one sample in a study of CD4 T cells in relation to SARS-CoV-2 and coronaviruses. Their target antigens are unknown. Produced via immunoSEQ multiplex PCR; TCRdb's table is partial and in-frame only. The top ten clones hold roughly a sixth of a sample with about 20,000 clones, approximately 80% of them seen once. The sample consisted of CD4+ T cells from PBMCs, cultured in vitro. The receptors come from a human donor in good health. Each CDR3 is given with its conserved first and last residue. The D gene is left open where the match is weak. Not all rows give a size; the values are once, few, many and, for expanded clones, a class.

>TRBJ2-2|TRBV5-6|-|TRBD1
TGTGCCAGCAGCTGGGGACAGGGGATAGGCACCGGGGAGCTGTTTTTT
CASSWGQGIGTGELFF
>TRBJ1-5|TRBV6-5|-|TRBD1
TGTGCCAGCAGTTACTCGGGACAGGGGAATCAGCCCCAGCATTTT
CASSYSGQGNQPQHF
>TRBJ2-5|TRBV5-1|few|-
TGCGCCAGCGGCCTACTGGGGTCCCAAGAGACCCAGTACTTC
CASGLLGSQETQYF
>TRBJ2-1|TRBV28|-|TRBD1
TGTGCCAGCAGTTTAATCCTGGGACAGGGCGCCTCCAATTACAATGAGCAGTTCTTC
CASSLILGQGASNYNEQFF
>TRBJ2-1|TRBV6-2/TRBV6-3|-|TRBD1
TGTGCCAGCAGTGCCCTAACAGGGGGTTCGGTTAATGAGCAGTTCTTC
CASSALTGGSVNEQFF
>TRBJ2-3|TRBV7-3|-|-
TGTGCCAGCAGCTTAACGGGTCCAGATACGCAGTATTTT
CASSLTGPDTQYF
>TRBJ1-1|TRBV3-1/TRBV3-2|-|-
TGTGCCAGCAGCCAAGTACAGTATAACACTGAAGCTTTCTTT
CASSQVQYNTEAFF
>TRBJ2-7|TRBV27|-|TRBD2
TGTGCCAGCAGTTTTAGCGGGAGCTCCTACGAGCAGTACTTC
CASSFSGSSYEQYF
>TRBJ2-7|TRBV5-1|-|TRBD1
TGCGCCAGCAGCTTGGCCGCCGGGACAGGGGGCTACGAGCAGTACTTC
CASSLAAGTGGYEQYF
>TRBJ2-7|TRBV30|-|-
TGTGCCTGGAAACCGGCAGGGAGTGTCTACGAGCAGTACTTC
CAWKPAGSVYEQYF
>TRBJ2-1|TRBV3-1/TRBV3-2|-|-
TGTGCCAGCAGCCGACAGTCGACCTTCAGGCAGTTCTTC
CASSRQSTFRQFF
>TRBJ2-7|TRBV27|-|TRBD2
TGTGCCAGCCGCCCGGGGGGGCCTCGCGAGCAGTACTTC
CASRPGGPREQYF
>TRBJ1-4|TRBV5-1|-|-
TGCGCCAGCAGCTTGTTGGGGAGGGGTGAAGAAAAACTGTTTTTT
CASSLLGRGEEKLFF
>TRBJ2-1|TRBV7-3|-|-
TGTGCCAGCAGCTTAAGTACCGGGACCTTAAAGCAGTTCTTC
CASSLSTGTLKQFF
>TRBJ1-1|TRBV30|-|TRBD1
TGTGCCTGGAGGACAGGGACAGGGGTCACTGAAGCTTTCTTT
CAWRTGTGVTEAFF
>TRBJ2-7|TRBV4-2|-|TRBD2
TGTGCCAGCAGCCAAGATTGGACTAGCGGCTCCTACGAGCAGTACTTC
CASSQDWTSGSYEQYF
>TRBJ1-5|TRBV10-1|few|-
TGCGCCAGCAGTGAGAATAGAGGTGGTCAGCCCCAGCATTTT
CASSENRGGQPQHF
>TRBJ2-5|TRBV24-1|-|-
TGTGCCACCAGTGGACAGGAAGAGACCCAGTACTTC
CATSGQEETQYF
>TRBJ1-5|TRBV10-2|large|TRBD1
TGCGCCAGCAGTTACACAGGGGATCAGCCCCAGCATTTT
CASSYTGDQPQHF
>TRBJ2-7|TRBV5-5|few|TRBD1
TGTGCCAGCAGCTTGGAAGGACAGGCAACCTACGAGCAGTACTTC
CASSLEGQATYEQYF
>TRBJ1-1|TRBV4-1|-|-
TGCGCCAGCAGCCAAGATTATGTTGAAGCTTTCTTT
CASSQDYVEAFF
>TRBJ2-1|TRBV7-8|-|TRBD1
TGTGCCAGCAGCCCGCCGGGACAGGGATACAATGAGCAGTTCTTC
CASSPPGQGYNEQFF
>TRBJ2-7|TRBV27|-|-
TGTGCCAGCAGTTTTCAATACAGGGTTTACGACTACGAGCAGTACTTC
CASSFQYRVYDYEQYF
>TRBJ2-5|TRBV27|-|-
TGTGCCAGCGGTAGGGTGCAGACCCAGTACTTC
CASGRVQTQYF
>TRBJ2-3|TRBV24-1|-|TRBD1
TGTGCCACCAGTGCCCCTTTTGGGGACAGGGGAAACACAGATACGCAGTATTTT
CATSAPFGDRGNTDTQYF
>TRBJ1-1|TRBV28|-|-
TGTGCCAGCAGTTTAAGTTCCGGACCGAAGAACACTGAAGCTTTCTTT
CASSLSSGPKNTEAFF
>TRBJ2-1|TRBV19|-|TRBD2
TGTGCCAGTAGTATCCGTCTAGCGGGAGGGCCCTACAATGAGCAGTTCTTC
CASSIRLAGGPYNEQFF
>TRBJ1-1|TRBV6-5|-|-
TGTGCCAGCAGTTATCAAGGGAACACTGAAGCTTTCTTT
CASSYQGNTEAFF
>TRBJ2-1|TRBV5-4|-|TRBD2
TGTGCCAGCAGCTTGGCCGGCGGGAGTGCCTACAATGAGCAGTTCTTC
CASSLAGGSAYNEQFF
>TRBJ1-1|TRBV18|-|-
TGTGCCAGTTTTCCAATGGGAACAGTGAACACTGAAGCTTTCTTT
CASFPMGTVNTEAFF
>TRBJ2-1|TRBV19|-|-
TGTGCCAGTAGTATCCTAAAACAGGGTTTTGAGCAGTTCTTC
CASSILKQGFEQFF
>TRBJ2-7|TRBV12-5|-|-
TGTGCTAGTGGCCCTGGTCAGGACAAGACCTACGAGCAGTACTTC
CASGPGQDKTYEQYF
>TRBJ2-2|TRBV11-3|-|TRBD2
TGTGCCAGCAGCCGCCTTAGCGGGTCGAACACCGGGGAGCTGTTTTTT
CASSRLSGSNTGELFF
>TRBJ2-1|TRBV3-1/TRBV3-2|-|-
TGTGCCAGCAGCCTCCGAGGAGTGTACAATGAGCAGTTCTTC
CASSLRGVYNEQFF
>TRBJ2-2|TRBV2|-|-
TGTGCCAGCAGTGATGGGCCCCCAACGGCCGGGGAGCTGTTTTTT
CASSDGPPTAGELFF
>TRBJ2-3|TRBV9|-|-
TGTGCCAGCAGCGTTCGGAGCGGGTCTAGCACAGATACGCAGTATTTT
CASSVRSGSSTDTQYF
>TRBJ1-2|TRBV2|-|-
TGTGCCAGCAGTGTAGTTCCCCACTATGGCTACACCTTC
CASSVVPHYGYTF
>TRBJ2-3|TRBV2|-|-
TGTGCCAGCAGTCAATTCACAAGCACAGATACGCAGTATTTT
CASSQFTSTDTQYF
>TRBJ1-6|TRBV5-1|-|-
TGCGCCAGCAGCTTACTGGACAGTCTGGGCAATTCACCCCTCCACTTT
CASSLLDSLGNSPLHF
>TRBJ2-5|TRBV28|-|-
TGTGCCAGCAGTTTGGGCGTCCAAGAGACCCAGTACTTC
CASSLGVQETQYF